This T cell receptor beta chain was sequenced during a study of identical twins. This clonotype was observed a handful of times. Germline V gene data show CDR1 as DFQATT and CDR2 as SNEGSKA (reference sequence). The CDR3 has 13 amino acids. Trimming left V 1 base short and J 1 base short, with 4 bases between. TCRdb ran MiXCR on the 5' RACE reads and lists one entry per CDR3 protein. The sample has hundreds of thousands of distinct CDR3 sequences, around 20% seen once; the top ten hold 0.48%. The sample was also linked to a second study, of yellow fever vaccine responses in identical twins.

The chain couples TRBV20-1 to TRBJ2-2; D uncertain. The sequenced sample consisted of CD4+ T cells sorted from blood. This clonotype was obtained from a woman aged 18-29 years in good health. The CDR3 region is CSARGVNTGELFF. The CDR3 bases are TGCAGTGCTAGAGGGGTGAACACCGGGGAGCTGTTTTTT.